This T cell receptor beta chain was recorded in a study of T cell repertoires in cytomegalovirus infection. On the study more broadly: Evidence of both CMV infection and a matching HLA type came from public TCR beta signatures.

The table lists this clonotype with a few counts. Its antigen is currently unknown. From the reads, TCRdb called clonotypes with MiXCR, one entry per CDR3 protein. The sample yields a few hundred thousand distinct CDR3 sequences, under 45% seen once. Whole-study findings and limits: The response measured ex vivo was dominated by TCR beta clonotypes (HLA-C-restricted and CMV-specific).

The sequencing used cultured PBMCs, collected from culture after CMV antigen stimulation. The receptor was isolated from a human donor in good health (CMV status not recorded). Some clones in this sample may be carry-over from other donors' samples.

CDR3 protein: CASSLGPSSFNYGYTF. The CDR3 DNA follows: TGTGCCAGCAGCTTAGGGCCCAGCAGCTTTAACTATGGCTACACCTTC. The V gene is TRBV7-6, the J gene TRBJ1-2; D unresolved. V was clipped by 1 base and J by 1 base, with 13 bases between them. The CDR3 runs 16 residues. The germline CDR1 and CDR2 sequences are SGHVS and FNYEAQ. The full variable domain, rest sourced from reference TRBV7-6 and TRBJ1-2, is GAGVSQSPRYKVTKRGQDVALRCDPISGHVSLYWYRQALGQGPEFLTYFNYEAQQDKSGLPNDRFSAERPEGSISTLTIQRTEQRDSAMYRCASSLGPSSFNYGYTFGSGTRLTVV.